The clone carrying this T cell receptor beta chain was recorded once. Some clones are missing from TCRdb's copy, which holds only in-frame ones; the method was immunoSEQ multiplex PCR. The sample records about 220,000 clones, 84% being singletons. The data belong to a study of blood T cell repertoires in COVID-19. Background on the study: The United States, Italy and Spain provided the acute and convalescent COVID-19 samples.

Unmatched junction bases numbered 9, after V lost 1 base and J lost 3 bases. Germline values: CDR1 LNHNV, CDR2 YYDKDF (reference sequence). The CDR3 extends over 16 amino acids. The gene calls are TRBV15 and TRBJ2-7; 7 nucleotides agree with TRBD2. The sequence came from a man in his fifties or sixties with active or convalescent COVID-19. Material: peripheral blood. As DNA, the CDR3 is TGTGCCACCAGCAGAGGACCGTTGGGGGGGGACTACGAGCAGTACGTC. This encodes CATSRGPLGGDYEQYV.